This TCR beta chain originates from a study of shared clonotypes between healthy human individuals. Across the study: Donors consisted of a couple of women and a few men between 18 and 49. Study-level results: In contrast to clonotypes shared by all four donors, non-shared clonotypes had lower generation probabilities.

CDR1 is SSHAT, CDR2 FNYEAQ, per germline (reference sequence). The CDR3 has 12 amino acids. Details on this clone: The antigen remains undetermined. Compared with germline, one end of the junction differs, possibly owing to a read error.

Sequencing was performed with immunoSEQ multiplex PCR; in TCRdb, only in-frame clones are kept and a portion is missing. The sample has under 80,000 clones; over 55% are singletons. This clonotype originated in a man in his thirties or forties in good health. This chain joins TRBV7-7 and TRBJ2-1; D unresolved. Sequencing was performed on memory CD8+ T cells sorted from blood. This sample's subset: CD45RO+ cells pooled with CCR7-negative TemRA cells. The CDR3 DNA reads TGTGCTAGCAGCTTAGGTGGCGGTGAGCAGTTCTTC. This codes for CASSLGGGEQFF.